What follows are 30 T cell receptor beta chains derived from one specimen sequenced in a study of shared clonotypes between healthy human individuals. TCRdb's copy holds only in-frame clones and misses some; the assay was immunoSEQ multiplex PCR. The table lists some 1.1 million clones, 70% to 80% of them singletons. Sequencing was done on a sample of memory CD4+ T cells from PBMCs. As for subset: CD45RA-negative fraction. The source of these receptors is a man aged 18 to 29 in good health. Some clones in this sample may be carry-over from other donors' samples.

The chain joins TRBV5-1 to TRBJ2-7; 8 nucleotides line up with TRBD2. Unmatched junction bases numbered 4, after V lost 0 bases and J lost 5 bases. The germline V gene encodes CDR1 SGHRS and CDR2 YFSETQ. CDR3 size: 14 residues. The DNA for the CDR3 is TGCGCCAGCAGCTTGGGAAGCGGGAGAGACGAGCAGTACTTC. Its protein product is CASSLGSGRDEQYF.

The DNA for the CDR3 is TGTGCCAGCAGTTTGCAGGGCGGGAGCACAGATACGCAGTATTTT. This sequence encodes CASSLQGGSTDTQYF. The V and J genes are TRBV27 and TRBJ2-3; D possibly matches TRBD1 or TRBD2 (5 bases each). V was clipped by 3 bases and J by 0 bases, with 10 bases between them. CDR1 and CDR2 from the germline V gene are MNHEY and SMNVEV (reference sequence). CDR3 length: 15 amino acids.

V usage is TRBV10-3 and J usage is TRBJ2-1; D remains ambiguous. CDR3 size: 14 residues. The V gene lost 4 bases and the J gene lost 2 bases, with 9 bases spanning the gap. CDR1 ENHRY and CDR2 SYGVKD come from the germline V gene. The DNA of the CDR3 is TGTGCCATCAGTGCTCCCTCGGCCTACAATGAGCAGTTCTTC. As protein: CAISAPSAYNEQFF.

This clone appeared once. The V call is TRBV30, the J call TRBJ2-5, with D maybe TRBD2 (6 bases). The V gene lost 2 bases and the J gene lost 9 bases, with 22 bases spanning the gap. The germline gives CDR1 GTSNPN, CDR2 SVGIG (reference sequence). The CDR3 consists of 15 residues. The CDR3 reads CAWSTWGEVWEAQYF. In DNA, the CDR3 is TGTGCCTGGAGTACCTGGGGGGAGGTCTGGGAGGCCCAGTACTTC.

The chain recombines TRBV30 with TRBJ1-2; D call uncertain. Germline V gene sequence: CDR1 GTSNPN, CDR2 SVGIG (reference sequence). The CDR3 extends over 12 amino acids. V was pared by 1 base and J by 7 bases, with 10 bases between. CDR3 residues: CAWSGPAPGYTF. CDR3 DNA: TGTGCCTGGAGTGGCCCGGCCCCTGGCTACACCTTC.

The chain is built from TRBV13 and TRBJ1-1, with D maybe TRBD1 (6 bases). Trimming removed 3 bases from V and 1 base from J, with 12 bases in between. From germline, CDR1 is PRHDT and CDR2 FYEKMQ (reference sequence). The CDR3 runs to 15 residues. The CDR3, as DNA: TGTGCCAGCAGCTTGTACCCGGGACAGAACACTGAAGCTTTCTTT. Translated, it gives CASSLYPGQNTEAFF. Complete variable domain (other parts from reference TRBV13 and TRBJ1-1): AAGVIQSPRHLIKEKRETATLKCYPIPRHDTVYWYQQGPGQDPQFLISFYEKMQSDKGSIPDRFSAQQFSDYHSELNMSSLELGDSALYFCASSLYPGQNTEAFFGQGTRLTVV.

A single count supports this clone. The V call is TRBV19, the J call TRBJ1-2; TRBD1 matches 7 bases. With V trimmed by 6 bases and J by 0 bases, 4 bases remained unmatched. The CDR3 runs 14 residues. Germline V gene sequence: CDR1 LNHDA, CDR2 SQIVND (reference sequence). Written as DNA, the CDR3 is TGTGCCAGTAGGAGGACAGGAGCTAACTATGGCTACACCTTC. It translates to CASRRTGANYGYTF.

This chain joins TRBV14 and TRBJ2-1, with 7 bases matching TRBD1. V gave up 4 bases and J gave up 2 bases; unmatched junction bases: 8. This CDR3 is built from 16 residues. CDR1 is SGHDN and CDR2 is FVKESK in the germline V gene. CDR3 residues: CASSRTGQLTYNEQFF. The CDR3 coding sequence is TGTGCCAGCAGCCGAACGGGACAGCTTACCTACAATGAGCAGTTCTTC.

This rearrangement joins TRBV30 to TRBJ2-1; 12 nucleotides align to TRBD2. J was trimmed by 12 bases and V by 7 bases; bases with no gene match: 13. Germline V gene sequence: CDR1 GTSNPN, CDR2 SVGIG (reference sequence). This CDR3 has 14 amino acids. The CDR3 is CASRVATSGRRQFF. CDR3 in DNA: TGTGCCTCCCGGGTCGCGACTAGCGGGAGAAGGCAGTTCTTC.

The genes are TRBV5-1 and TRBJ2-2, with a tentative D call TRBD1 (7 bases). Germline CDR1 SGHRS, CDR2 YFSETQ. Trimming shortened V by 4 bases and J by 0 bases, and 13 bases separated the two germline ends. This CDR3 is 16 amino acids long. CDR3 sequence (DNA): TGCGCCAGCAGCGCGGGGACAGAGACGAACACCGGGGAGCTGTTTTTT. Translation gives CASSAGTETNTGELFF.

This clone was seen more than once but under ten times. The chain carries TRBV28 and TRBJ1-1; D is possibly TRBD1 (5 bases). CDR1 and CDR2 from the germline V gene are MDHEN and SYDVKM. The V and J ends lost 4 bases and 4 bases respectively, with 16 bases between them. The CDR3 contains 15 residues. CDR3 DNA sequence: TGTGCCAGCAGTTCCGGCGGTACCGGGGCCACTGAAGCTTTCTTT. Translated: CASSSGGTGATEAFF.

V gene TRBV15 combines with J gene TRBJ1-3; perhaps TRBD1 as D (5 bases). CDR1 and CDR2 from the germline V gene are LNHNV and YYDKDF (reference sequence). The CDR3 is 15 amino acids. V shed 3 bases and J shed 2 bases, with 11 bases lying between them. CDR3 sequence reads: CATSSGASTGNTIYF. The CDR3 nucleotides are TGTGCCACCAGCAGTGGGGCCTCGACTGGAAACACCATATATTTT. Full variable domain (rest looked up from reference TRBV15 and TRBJ1-3): DAMVIQNPRYQVTQFGKPVTLSCSQTLNHNVMYWYQQKSSQAPKLLFHYYDKDFNNEADTPDNFQSRRPNTSFCFLDIRSPGLGDTAMYLCATSSGASTGNTIYFGEGSWLTVV.

V gene TRBV7-9 combines with J gene TRBJ1-1; D possibly corresponds to TRBD1 (6 bases). V lost 5 bases, J lost 4 bases, and 17 bases lay in between. Germline-derived CDR1 and CDR2 are SEHNR and FQNEAQ (reference sequence). The CDR3 is 15 residues long. CDR3 sequence: CASSRMGGTSTEAFF. The CDR3, as DNA: TGTGCCAGCAGCCGGATGGGGGGCACGAGCACTGAAGCTTTCTTT. The full variable domain, rest sourced from reference TRBV7-9 and TRBJ1-1, is DTGVSQNPRHKITKRGQNVTFRCDPISEHNRLYWYRQTLGQGPEFLTYFQNEAQLEKSRLLSDRFSAERPKGSFSTLEIQRTEQGDSAMYLCASSRMGGTSTEAFFGQGTRLTVV.

This clone was seen just once. This chain uses TRBV18 with TRBJ1-3; 8 nucleotides align to TRBD1. From germline, CDR1 is KGHSH and CDR2 LQKENI. J lost 4 bases, V lost 3 bases, and 2 bases had no gene match. The CDR3 runs to 14 residues. DNA for the CDR3: TGTGCCAGCTCACCGTCAGGGGGCGGAAACACCATATATTTT. Amino acid sequence: CASSPSGGGNTIYF.

The chain joins TRBV2 to TRBJ1-4; TRBD1 might be the D (5 bases). The CDR3 sequence is 15 residues long. The germline CDR1 and CDR2 sequences are SNHLY and FYNNEI. Trimming stripped 2 bases from V and 10 bases from J, with 17 bases between. The CDR3 region has the DNA TGTGCCAGCAGTGAAAGTCTGGCAGGGTTGGTAAAACTGTTTTTT. Protein sequence: CASSESLAGLVKLFF.

This chain connects TRBV7-3 to TRBJ2-1; D may be TRBD1 (6 bases). Germline loops: CDR1 SGHTA, CDR2 FQGTGA. The CDR3 extends over 16 amino acids. V gave up 5 bases and J gave up 8 bases, with 22 bases separating them. The CDR3: CASSADHRVFSDEQFF. The CDR3 nucleotides read TGTGCCAGCAGCGCGGACCACAGGGTTTTTAGCGATGAGCAGTTCTTC.

J is TRBJ2-5 and V is TRBV11-1, with 8 bases identical to TRBD1. This CDR3 spans 15 amino acids. Germline-derived CDR1 and CDR2 are SGHAT and FQDESV (reference sequence). V lost 5 bases and J lost 4; bases outside the gene matches: 9. CDR3 sequence: CASSITPGGGETQYF. The CDR3 nucleotides are TGTGCCAGCAGCATAACCCCAGGGGGCGGAGAGACCCAGTACTTC.

The chain joins TRBV21-1 to TRBJ2-7; TRBD1 reflects the table's D call only, with no check against the DNA. TRBV21-1 counts as a pseudogene. This CDR3 is 16 amino acids long. The DNA for the CDR3 is TGTGCCAGCAGCAACAACCCTCGTAAGTCAGGGGAGGAGCAGTACTTC. Amino acids: CASSNNPRKSGEEQYF.

This chain joins TRBV6-6 and TRBJ2-5; the match to TRBD2 covers 10 bases. This CDR3 spans 16 amino acids. Germline V CDR1 and CDR2: MNHNY, SVGAGI (reference sequence). The J segment lost 6 bases and the V segment lost 7 bases, leaving 14 bases of the junction unmatched. The CDR3 DNA sequence: TGTGCCAGCACCCCCTCCCTAGCGGGGGCGGGGAAGACCCAGTACTTC. Its protein product is CASTPSLAGAGKTQYF.

A word on this clone: A far larger clone is just one base off, so this is likely a read error. CDR3 in amino acids: CSALRGTALDGQYF. CDR3 nucleotides: TGCAGCGCCCTGAGGGGGACAGCCTTGGACGGGCAGTACTTC. The chain is built from TRBV29-1 and TRBJ2-7; 7 positions match TRBD1. The CDR3 is 14 residues long. CDR1 is SQVTM and CDR2 is ANQGSEA in the germline V gene. J was trimmed by 9 bases and V by 7 bases; bases with no gene match: 18.

As to this clone: This specimen includes other DNA sequences encoding the same CDR3. V and J are TRBV4-2 and TRBJ2-3, with D hard to call. Trimming took off 1 base at V and 5 bases at J, with 4 bases between the two ends. Germline assignment: CDR1 LGHNA and CDR2 YNFKEQ. There are 12 residues in the CDR3. The CDR3 region is CASSQALDTQYF. In nucleotides, the CDR3 is TGTGCCAGCAGCCAAGCTTTAGATACGCAGTATTTT.

The V and J genes are TRBV30 and TRBJ2-7, with D perhaps matching TRBD1 (6 bases). V gave up 5 bases and J gave up 3 bases, with 14 bases separating them. CDR1 and CDR2 from the germline V gene are GTSNPN and SVGIG (reference sequence). This CDR3 region has 13 residues. CDR3 sequence: CAWARGTDYEQYF. The CDR3 region has the DNA TGTGCCTGGGCGAGGGGGACCGACTACGAGCAGTACTTC.

This chain uses TRBV2 with TRBJ2-3; the D gene is possibly TRBD1 (5 bases). The CDR3 consists of 14 residues. Germline-derived CDR1 and CDR2 are SNHLY and FYNNEI. The V end was cut by 4 bases, the J end by 4 bases, with 12 bases between. The CDR3 nucleotides read TGTGCCAGCAGTGGCCAGGGTCCCCCAGATACGCAGTATTTT. This codes for CASSGQGPPDTQYF. The whole variable domain, remainder taken from reference TRBV2 and TRBJ2-3, is EPEVTQTPSHQVTQMGQEVILRCVPISNHLYFYWYRQILGQKVEFLVSFYNNEISEKSEIFDDQFSVERPDGSNFTLKIRSTKLEDSAMYFCASSGQGPPDTQYFGPGTRLTVL.

The gene calls are TRBV28 and TRBJ2-7; 12 bases are a match to TRBD1. The germline CDR1 and CDR2 sequences are MDHEN and SYDVKM. The CDR3 contains 15 residues. The trim removed 7 bases at V and 5 bases at J, leaving 9 bases unmatched. This chain's CDR3 is CASTDSGTGGNEQYF. The DNA for the CDR3 is TGTGCCAGCACGGACTCCGGGACAGGGGGCAACGAGCAGTACTTC.

The rearrangement links TRBV19 to TRBJ1-2; D remains ambiguous. The V end lost 9 bases, the J end lost 4 bases, and 12 bases lay between the germline ends. Germline CDR1 is LNHDA and CDR2 is SQIVND (reference sequence). The CDR3 is made up of 12 amino acids. The chain's CDR3 is CASVDVGYGYTF. The DNA of the CDR3 is TGTGCCAGCGTTGACGTCGGCTATGGCTACACCTTC.

The chain couples TRBV6-5 to TRBJ2-5; TRBD2 agrees at 12 bases. CDR1 MNHEY and CDR2 SVGAGI come from the germline V gene. The CDR3 runs 16 residues. V lost 2 bases, J lost 6 bases, and 7 bases stayed unmatched. This chain's CDR3 is CASSYQTSGRSKTQYF. The CDR3 region has the DNA TGTGCCAGCAGTTACCAGACTAGCGGGAGAAGTAAGACCCAGTACTTC.

This clone was recorded once. This rearrangement joins TRBV6-1 to TRBJ1-3; tentative D call: TRBD1 (5 bases). Deletions cut 3 bases from V and 0 bases from J, with 18 bases between. Germline CDR1 is MNHNS and CDR2 is SASEGT. This CDR3 comprises 18 residues. This CDR3 reads CASSDTYSTARSGNTIYF. CDR3 coding DNA: TGTGCCAGCAGTGACACTTACTCGACAGCCCGCTCTGGAAACACCATATATTTT.

This clone was counted a few times. The gene calls are TRBV9 and TRBJ2-7, with a possible D match to TRBD2 (6 bases). This CDR3 spans 15 amino acids. Germline V gene sequence: CDR1 SGDLS, CDR2 YYNGEE. Deletions cut 4 bases from V and 6 bases from J, with 20 bases between. The CDR3 DNA follows: TGTGCCAGCAGCATCCGGGACGGGGACGGGAGCGAGCAGTACTTC. Protein product: CASSIRDGDGSEQYF.

This clone was seen more than once but under ten times. This sequence joins TRBV5-4 and TRBJ1-2; TRBD1 might be the D (6 bases). The V end was cut by 0 bases, the J end by 4 bases, with 10 bases between. From germline, CDR1 is SGHNT and CDR2 YYREEE (reference sequence). The CDR3 has 14 residues. The CDR3 sequence is CASSLDGTFYGYTF. In DNA form, the CDR3 reads TGTGCCAGCAGCTTGGATGGGACATTCTATGGCTACACCTTC.

This chain uses TRBV29-1 with TRBJ2-1; 8 bases map to TRBD1. CDR1 is SQVTM, CDR2 ANQGSEA, per germline. J lost 6 bases, V lost 6 bases, and 10 bases had no gene match. The CDR3 length is 14 residues. This chain's CDR3 is CSVQGPTGANEQFF. The CDR3 region has the DNA TGCAGCGTCCAAGGACCGACAGGGGCCAATGAGCAGTTCTTC.